These 11 T cell receptor beta chains originate from one sample sequenced in a study of CD8 T cells in Susac syndrome. Reverse transcription of roughly 0.5 to 1 ug RNA was performed with random hexamers. TCRdb re-called the immunoSEQ multiplex PCR reads with MiXCR, one entry per CDR3 protein. The profile shows approximately 150,000 distinct CDR3 sequences, around 94% of them singletons. Material for sequencing was CD4+ T cells from PBMCs. The receptor source for this set is a human donor in good health.

In DNA form, the CDR3 reads TGTGCCAGCTCGACTACAGGGTCGGACGAGCAGTACTTC. Its protein product is CASSTTGSDEQYF. The genes are TRBV5-4 and TRBJ2-7; D is perhaps TRBD1 (6 bases). Trimming pared 7 bases from V and 5 bases from J, leaving 16 bases between. Germline assignment: CDR1 SGHNT and CDR2 YYREEE (reference sequence). The CDR3 loop spans 13 amino acids.

The chain combines TRBV6-4 with TRBJ2-1; no reliable D call. The V end lost 4 bases, the J end lost 4 bases, and 8 bases lay between the germline ends. This CDR3 comprises 13 residues. CDR1 is MRHNA and CDR2 is SNTAGT in the germline V gene. The CDR3 spells CASSASIYNEQFF. The CDR3 coding sequence is TGTGCCAGCAGTGCCTCTATATACAATGAGCAGTTCTTC.

The chain uses TRBV18 and TRBJ1-5; D gene unclear. Trimming removed 6 bases from V and 7 bases from J, with 13 bases in between. The CDR3 is 13 amino acids. Per germline, CDR1 KGHSH and CDR2 LQKENI. Here the CDR3 DNA reads TGTGCCAGCTCTCAAGTGCGAGACCAGCCCCAGCATTTT. Translating gives CASSQVRDQPQHF.

This clonotype was recorded only once. V and J are TRBV5-1 and TRBJ2-7; 7 nucleotides align to TRBD2. The CDR3 has 17 amino acids. The germline V gene has CDR1 SGHRS and CDR2 YFSETQ. V dropped 3 bases and J dropped 3; count of bases not matched to a gene: 15. The chain's CDR3 is CASSSSLLATEVYEQYF. The CDR3 nucleotides read TGCGCCAGCAGCTCCTCCTTACTAGCGACCGAAGTCTACGAGCAGTACTTC. Combining the CDR3 with reference TRBV5-1 and TRBJ2-7 gives the whole variable domain KAGVTQTPRYLIKTRGQQVTLSCSPISGHRSVSWYQQTPGQGLQFLFEYFSETQRNKGNFPGRFSGRQFSNSRSEMNVSTLELGDSALYLCASSSSLLATEVYEQYFGPGTRLTVT.

V and J are TRBV15 and TRBJ1-1; tentative D call: TRBD1 (5 bases). Deletions cut 3 bases from V and 5 bases from J, with 16 bases between. Germline V lookup: CDR1 LNHNV, CDR2 YYDKDF (reference sequence). The CDR3 length is 15 residues. The CDR3 is CATSREQVAGTEAFF. The CDR3 bases are TGTGCCACCAGCAGGGAACAGGTCGCCGGAACTGAAGCTTTCTTT.

The rearrangement uses TRBV18 and TRBJ1-1; 7 bases line up with TRBD1. Trimming at V came to 3 bases and at J to 4 bases, leaving 8 bases not matched to a gene. The CDR3 contains 15 residues. The germline V gene encodes CDR1 KGHSH and CDR2 LQKENI. CDR3 protein: CASSPFKGATTEAFF. The CDR3 DNA is TGTGCCAGCTCACCCTTTAAGGGGGCGACCACTGAAGCTTTCTTT.

CDR3 nucleotides: TGTGCCAGCAGCAGGGAGCTTAGTGAAAAACTGTTTTTT. Translated, it gives CASSRELSEKLFF. This sequence joins TRBV6-5 and TRBJ1-4; D perhaps matches TRBD1 (5 bases). CDR1 and CDR2 from the germline V gene are MNHEY and SVGAGI. Trimming removed 6 bases at V and 7 bases at J, with 12 bases between. The CDR3 is 13 residues long.

The V call is TRBV20-1, the J call TRBJ2-7; 7 nucleotides agree with TRBD2. Germline V lookup: CDR1 DFQATT, CDR2 SNEGSKA (reference sequence). The CDR3 contains 15 residues. V lost 2 bases to trimming and J lost 0 bases; unmatched junction nucleotides: 7. The CDR3 coding sequence is TGCAGTGCTAGAAAACCAGCGGGGATCTCCTACGAGCAGTACTTC. Encoded protein: CSARKPAGISYEQYF.

The rearrangement links TRBV6-5 to TRBJ2-3, with D uncertain. The CDR3 spans 12 residues. V lost 4 bases, J lost 10 bases, and 12 bases lay in between. The V gene's germline CDR1 is MNHEY and CDR2 SVGAGI. The CDR3 loop reads CASSSRIGSQYF. The CDR3 nucleotides are TGTGCCAGCAGTTCCCGAATCGGATCGCAGTATTTT.

This chain links TRBV12-3 or TRBV12-4 with TRBJ2-2; 12 bases align to TRBD2. This CDR3 spans 17 amino acids. With V trimmed by 5 bases and J by 5 bases, 9 bases remained unmatched. The CDR3 DNA reads as TGTGCCAGCAGTCCTACGACTAGCGGGAGTGTAACCGGGGAGCTGTTTTTT. Amino acids: CASSPTTSGSVTGELFF.

The chain links TRBV12-3 or TRBV12-4 to TRBJ1-1; no clear D gene. V was cut by 3 bases and J by 4 bases, with 6 bases left in between. The CDR3 covers 12 residues. This chain's CDR3 is CASSFQSTEAFF. CDR3 bases: TGTGCCAGCAGTTTTCAGAGCACTGAAGCTTTCTTT.